This T cell receptor (beta chain) was sequenced in a study of T-cell memory formation after mild COVID-19 (dated by TCRdb to the early 2020s). At the level of the whole study: TCR sequence clusters from the two donors were found to be largely donor specific. Longitudinal TCRalpha and TCRbeta repertoire sequencing tracked T-cell clones expanding and contracting after mild COVID-19 in two donors. The cohort comprised two young, previously healthy adult volunteers, one female and one male.

Ficoll-Paque density gradient centrifugation was used to isolate PBMCs. Findings and caveats that apply to the study as a whole: Whether the second-wave clones peaking on day 37 were SARS-CoV-2 specific was not confirmed. Contracting CD4+ clones were found mainly in CM and EM memory subsets, while CD8+ clones were enriched in EMRA. The detection of some responding clones in pre-infection memory suggests that pre-existing cross-reactive memory T cells joined the SARS-CoV-2 response. The study included only a couple of mild cases, and larger cohorts that include severe cases with pre-infection samples were judged to be necessary. Clones that contracted from day 15 to 85 showed balanced CD4/CD8 phenotypes, whereas a second wave of clones that expanded from day 15 to 37 leaned towards CD4+.

Points on this clonotype: Its antigen is not yet known. No base-level quality is on record; no much larger clone is a single base apart.

These reads were obtained on an Illumina NovaSeq 6000. TCRalpha and TCRbeta cDNA libraries were built by 5'RACE with constant-segment primers, adding sample barcodes and unique molecular identifiers. RNA was extracted from every sample with Trizol reagent. Library amplification was performed in two PCR steps, and a second sample barcode and Illumina TruSeq adapters were introduced in the second step. Sequencing of the libraries was done on an Illumina NovaSeq, producing 2 x 150 bp paired-end reads. The source study handled its data this way. The reads were demultiplexed and collapsed into UMI-guided consensus sequences using migec v1.2.7. Using mixcr v2.1.11, UMI consensuses were aligned to TRA and TRB V and J templates and then assembled into clonotypes. A clonotype was counted as expanded or contracted only if both edgeR and NoisET called the change significant, with noise models trained on biological replicates. For edgeR calls, the thresholds were a false discovery rate-adjusted p below 0.01 and a log2 fold-change of 1. As an exploratory analysis of dynamics, max-normalized trajectories of the 1000 most abundant clonotypes were examined with PCA combined with hierarchical clustering. Each responding clone was given a CD4 or CD8 phenotype based on the CD4+ and CD8+ repertoires, which had been sequenced separately. TCRdb redid the processing of the public reads, applying fastp at Q25 and MiXCR, and retained in-frame beta chains. Duplicate CDR3 protein sequences are folded into a single record with the most common DNA and genes. These V and J calls originate from TCRdb's pipeline instead of the authors' own analysis. Within this sample are around 250,000 distinct CDR3 sequences, with about 17% of them counted one time only. The ten top clones hold more than 20% of the sample.

The sample taken for sequencing was PBMCs or a T cell subset sorted from them (not recorded which). The receptor comes from a man between 18 and 29 years old who had mild COVID-19 (a few samples of this study predate the infection). The sample titles of this study are shuffled in the database, so cell type and time point are left out; the donor was told from shared clones.

The encoded CDR3 is CASSRSDSSSNYGYTF. The bases read TGTGCCAGCTCACGATCAGACAGTTCTTCTAACTATGGCTACACCTTC. Recombination linked TRBV18 to TRBJ1-2; the D gene is perhaps TRBD1, on 5 matching bases. From cysteine to phenylalanine, the CDR3 is 16 amino acids long. The retained sequence is limited to the CDR3, 48 bases, with the frame set at the first base. CDR1 KGHSH and CDR2 LQKENI are derived from the germline V gene. Trimming at the junction amounts to 4 bases on V and 0 bases on J, and the germline ends lie 15 bases apart.